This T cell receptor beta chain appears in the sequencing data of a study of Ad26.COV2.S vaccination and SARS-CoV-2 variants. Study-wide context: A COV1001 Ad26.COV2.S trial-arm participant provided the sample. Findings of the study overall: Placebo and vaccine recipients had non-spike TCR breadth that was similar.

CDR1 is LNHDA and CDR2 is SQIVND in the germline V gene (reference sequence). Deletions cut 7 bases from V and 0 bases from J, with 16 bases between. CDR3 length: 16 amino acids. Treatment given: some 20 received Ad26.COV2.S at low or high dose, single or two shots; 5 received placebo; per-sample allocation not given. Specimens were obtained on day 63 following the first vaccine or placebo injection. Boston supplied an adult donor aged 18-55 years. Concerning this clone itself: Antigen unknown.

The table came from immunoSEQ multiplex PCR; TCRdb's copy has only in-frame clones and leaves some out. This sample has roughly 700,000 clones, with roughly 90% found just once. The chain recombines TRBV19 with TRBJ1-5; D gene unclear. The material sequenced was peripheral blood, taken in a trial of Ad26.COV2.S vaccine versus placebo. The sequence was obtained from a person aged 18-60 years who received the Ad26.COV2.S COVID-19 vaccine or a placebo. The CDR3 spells CASTGRSVYSNQPQHF. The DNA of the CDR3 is TGTGCCAGTACGGGTAGGTCGGTTTATAGCAATCAGCCCCAGCATTTT.